This TCR beta chain comes out of a study of CD8+CD57+ T cells in acquired aplastic anemia. As for the study in general: The DNA of sorted CD4+ and CD8+ cells averaged about 3 ug. About 9.8 million reads, on average, were obtained for CD4+ cells from healthy donors. Study results and caveats: The same twenty-nine CD8+ CDR3 sequences occurred in patients and in controls. Levels of CD8+ Simpson's diversity were not significantly distinct in patients versus controls.

Genomic DNA templated the TCR beta VDJ and CDR3 profiling. TCRdb processed the reads anew with MiXCR; each CDR3 protein has one entry. The sample contains 200,000 to 250,000 distinct CDR3 sequences, approximately 35% of which appear only once. CDR3 length: 16 residues. With 3 bases removed from V and 0 bases from J, the gap between germline ends came to 13 bases. In germline, CDR1 is LNHNV, CDR2 YYDKDF (reference sequence). Worth noting for this clonotype: What it recognizes is unknown.

This sequence originates from a human donor in good health, serving as a control. Sequences were obtained from sorted CD4+, CD8+, or CD8+CD57+ T cells (not recorded which) from PBMCs. The chain is built from TRBV15 and TRBJ2-3; D is ambiguous. Here the CDR3 reads CATSRTLKGSTDTQYF. The CDR3 DNA is TGTGCCACCAGCAGGACCCTAAAAGGGAGCACAGATACGCAGTATTTT.